This entry lists 25 T cell receptor beta chains sequenced from one sample in a study of blood T cell repertoires in COVID-19. Produced via immunoSEQ multiplex PCR; TCRdb's table is partial and in-frame only. The sample lists hundreds of thousands of clones, around 87% occurring once. The material sequenced was PBMCs or T cells enriched from blood (not recorded which). These TCRs come from a young woman with acute COVID-19.

This chain connects TRBV5-1 to TRBJ2-1, with TRBD1 matching 9 bases. V was pared by 3 bases and J by 15 bases, with 13 bases of the junction left unmatched. The CDR3 is 14 residues long. Germline V gene lookup returns CDR1 SGHRS and CDR2 YFSETQ. CDR3 DNA sequence: TGCGCCAGCAGCTCCGGACAGGGGAAGGTTTCACGGTTCTTC. Translating gives CASSSGQGKVSRFF.

This sequence joins TRBV6-5 and TRBJ2-2; D gene ambiguous. The V end was cut by 2 bases, the J end by 7 bases, with 11 bases between. CDR3 size: 14 residues. Germline CDR1 reads MNHEY; CDR2 reads SVGAGI. The CDR3 region is CASSYADWIGELFF. The CDR3 nucleotides are TGTGCCAGCAGTTACGCCGACTGGATCGGGGAGCTGTTTTTT.

This chain joins TRBV6-2 or TRBV6-3 and TRBJ2-1, with 14 nucleotides matching TRBD2. The CDR3 runs to 17 residues. Germline V gene data show CDR1 as MNHEY and CDR2 as SVGEGT. J lost 3 bases, V lost 2 bases, and 3 bases had no gene match. This chain's CDR3 is CASSYPGLAGVYNEQFF. The CDR3 nucleotides read TGTGCCAGCAGTTACCCGGGACTAGCGGGAGTCTACAATGAGCAGTTCTTC.

The chain employs TRBV18 and TRBJ1-6, with 9 bases matching TRBD1. Per germline, CDR1 KGHSH and CDR2 LQKENI. Germline trimming cut 2 bases from V and 7 bases from J; bases unmatched to any gene: 9. CDR3 length: 17 amino acids. CDR3 DNA sequence: TGTGCCAGCTCACCATCGACCATGGACAGGGGAAATTCACCCCTCCACTTT. Translation gives CASSPSTMDRGNSPLHF.

This clone was counted only a few times. The chain has TRBV15 and TRBJ2-1, with no clear D. In germline, CDR1 is LNHNV, CDR2 YYDKDF (reference sequence). The CDR3 is made up of 13 amino acids. Trimming removed 3 bases from V and 9 bases from J, with 12 bases in between. The CDR3 reads CATSSNLIGEQFF. CDR3 DNA: TGTGCCACCAGCAGCAATCTAATTGGTGAGCAGTTCTTC.

This clone showed up just once. The rearrangement joins TRBV3-1 (or the pseudogene TRBV3-2) to TRBJ2-1; 8 positions match TRBD2. Germline V gene sequence: CDR1 LGHDT, CDR2 YNNKEL (reference sequence). The V and J ends lost 4 bases and 0 bases, in that order; junction bases with no gene match: 23. CDR3 length: 22 amino acids. CDR3 sequence reads: CASSPPGGWTSRKGTSYNEQFF. The CDR3 DNA reads as TGTGCCAGCAGCCCACCGGGCGGATGGACTAGCAGGAAGGGTACCTCCTACAATGAGCAGTTCTTC.

CDR3 amino acids: CASSLPGQEFLFNYGYTF. Here the CDR3 DNA reads TGTGCCAGCTCACTACCGGGACAGGAGTTTTTATTTAACTATGGCTACACCTTC. This chain links TRBV18 with TRBJ1-2; TRBD1 matches at 8 bases. Germline V gene data show CDR1 as KGHSH and CDR2 as LQKENI. V dropped 4 bases and J dropped 1; count of bases not matched to a gene: 14. The CDR3 length is 18 residues.

A single count supports this clone. J is TRBJ1-1 and V is TRBV7-9; D not resolved. Germline lookup yields CDR1 SEHNR and CDR2 FQNEAQ (reference sequence). V shed 3 bases and J shed 0 bases, with 11 bases lying between them. The CDR3 spans 15 residues. The CDR3 loop reads CASSFLLGMNTEAFF. The CDR3 bases are TGTGCCAGCAGCTTTTTGTTGGGCATGAACACTGAAGCTTTCTTT.

The chain combines TRBV29-1 with TRBJ1-2; possible D gene TRBD1, 5 bases. The V end lost 4 bases, the J end lost 4 bases, and 13 bases lay between the germline ends. Germline V gene sequence: CDR1 SQVTM, CDR2 ANQGSEA. This CDR3 has 13 amino acids. The CDR3 reads CSVGSRGSYGYTF. DNA for the CDR3: TGCAGCGTTGGTAGTCGGGGGAGCTATGGCTACACCTTC.

The chain employs TRBV19 and TRBJ1-5; a weak D match, TRBD1 (6 bases). Trimming removed 4 bases at V and 2 bases at J, with 18 bases between. Germline CDR1 is LNHDA and CDR2 is SQIVND (reference sequence). The CDR3 has 17 residues. This CDR3 is CASSTQAWGGGNQPQHF. The CDR3 region has the DNA TGTGCCAGTAGTACCCAAGCGTGGGGGGGCGGCAATCAGCCCCAGCATTTT.

The V call is TRBV6-2 or TRBV6-3, the J call TRBJ2-7; TRBD2 matches at 10 bases. Trimming cost V 5 bases and J 0 bases; bases outside gene matches: 7. Germline V lookup: CDR1 MNHEY, CDR2 SVGEGT. The CDR3 extends over 16 amino acids. The CDR3 DNA reads as TGTGCCAGCAGTCCCCCCCTAGCGGGAGTCTCCTACGAGCAGTACTTC. Translation: CASSPPLAGVSYEQYF.

The V call is TRBV10-1, the J call TRBJ2-7; D is uncertain. V was trimmed by 1 base and J by 6 bases, leaving 4 bases between them. Per the germline V gene, CDR1 is WNHNN and CDR2 is SYGVQD (reference sequence). The CDR3 contains 11 residues. The CDR3 bases are TGCGCCAGCAGTGAGTTCTCCGAGCAGTACTTC. This encodes CASSEFSEQYF.

This chain connects TRBV11-3 to TRBJ2-1, with 10 bases matching TRBD2. The CDR3 covers 16 residues. CDR1 and CDR2 (germline): SGHNT, YENEEA. The V segment lost 4 bases and the J segment 6 bases; nucleotides outside the gene matches: 9. DNA of the CDR3: TGTGCCAGCAGCTCATGGGCTAGCGGGAGTTCCAATGAGCAGTTCTTC. This codes for CASSSWASGSSNEQFF.

The V call is TRBV4-1, the J call TRBJ1-4, with TRBD1 matching over 8 bases. There are 14 residues in the CDR3. V lost 4 bases to trimming and J lost 8 bases; unmatched junction nucleotides: 6. CDR1 is MGHRA, CDR2 YSYEKL, per germline. Written as DNA, the CDR3 is TGCGCCAGCAGCCTCGGACAGGGTTTCGAAAAACTGTTTTTT. This translates into CASSLGQGFEKLFF.

This clone was found once. The rearrangement links TRBV4-1 to TRBJ2-1; 8 bases map to TRBD2. Germline loops: CDR1 MGHRA, CDR2 YSYEKL. V trimming: 2 bases; J trimming: 6 bases; junction bases outside the gene matches: 9. The CDR3 runs to 16 residues. The CDR3: CASSQLTSGVPNEQFF. The CDR3 DNA reads as TGCGCCAGCAGCCAACTCACTAGCGGAGTCCCCAATGAGCAGTTCTTC.

The chain links TRBV9 to TRBJ2-7; 7 bases match TRBD2. The J segment lost 2 bases and the V segment lost 4 bases, leaving 9 bases of the junction unmatched. Per germline, CDR1 SGDLS and CDR2 YYNGEE. This CDR3 has 15 amino acids. The CDR3 spells CASSPSAGRAYEQYF. The CDR3 DNA is TGTGCCAGCAGCCCCAGCGCGGGGAGGGCCTACGAGCAGTACTTC.

The chain joins TRBV19 to TRBJ1-2, with a weak D call TRBD1 (6 bases). Germline values: CDR1 LNHDA, CDR2 SQIVND (reference sequence). The CDR3 runs 14 residues. V lost 6 bases and J lost 0, with 11 bases in between. CDR3 DNA sequence: TGTGCCAGTAGCCAACAGGGTGCTAACTATGGCTACACCTTC. This encodes CASSQQGANYGYTF.

The chain uses TRBV10-3 and TRBJ1-2, with D possibly being TRBD1 (6 bases). Trimming cost V 11 bases and J 1 base, with 14 bases left between them. Per germline, CDR1 ENHRY and CDR2 SYGVKD. The CDR3 length is 13 residues. CDR3 bases: TGTGCCCTTAAGACAGGACTTAACTATGGCTACACCTTC. Translation gives CALKTGLNYGYTF.

This clone was observed a handful of times. V and J are TRBV2 and TRBJ1-2, with D tentatively TRBD1 (5 bases). With 5 bases removed from V and 6 bases from J, the gap between germline ends came to 16 bases. From germline, CDR1 is SNHLY and CDR2 FYNNEI. The CDR3 is 14 residues long. CDR3 sequence (DNA): TGTGCCAGCAGTTACCTTGGCCAGGGCCATGGCTACACCTTC. Translating it yields CASSYLGQGHGYTF.

The CDR3 loop is CAWGNNPTGTGRTGELFF. CDR3 DNA sequence: TGTGCCTGGGGAAATAACCCGACCGGGACAGGGCGCACCGGGGAGCTGTTTTTT. V gene TRBV30 combines with J gene TRBJ2-2; 9 bases match TRBD1. The length of the CDR3 is 18 residues. V was clipped by 5 bases and J by 4 bases; unmatched bases: 17. The germline gives CDR1 GTSNPN, CDR2 SVGIG (reference sequence). The complete variable domain, with remaining parts taken from reference TRBV30 and TRBJ2-2, reads SQTIHQWPATLVQPVGSPLSLECTVEGTSNPNLYWYRQAAGRGLQLLFYSVGIGQISSEVPQNLSASRPQDRQFILSSKKLLLSDSGFYLCAWGNNPTGTGRTGELFFGEGSRLTVL.

The chain combines TRBV18 with TRBJ1-2; 7 nucleotides line up with TRBD1. Germline V gene data show CDR1 as KGHSH and CDR2 as LQKENI. CDR3 length: 15 residues. With 3 bases clipped from V and 4 bases from J, the junction kept 8 bases outside the gene matches. Here the CDR3 DNA reads TGTGCCAGCTCACCTAGTCTTGGGACAGCCTATGGCTACACCTTC. Translated, it gives CASSPSLGTAYGYTF.

The chain couples TRBV10-2 to TRBJ2-1, with D possibly matching TRBD2 (5 bases). Germline CDR1 reads WSHSY; CDR2 reads SAAADI. V lost 10 bases, J lost 8 bases, and 15 bases lay in between. This CDR3 is built from 12 residues. The CDR3 DNA reads TGCGCCACCACAGCGGATCGCGATGAGCAGTTCTTC. Its translation: CATTADRDEQFF.

This chain uses TRBV4-1 with TRBJ2-3; no definite D call. Germline V gene data show CDR1 as MGHRA and CDR2 as YSYEKL. The CDR3 runs 16 residues. V lost 3 bases, J lost 6 bases, and 19 bases lay in between. In DNA, the CDR3 is TGCGCCAGCAGCCATAACCCCTCCGCGCCTCGGGATACGCAGTATTTT. This translates into CASSHNPSAPRDTQYF.

V gene TRBV10-3 combines with J gene TRBJ2-3; 9 nucleotides line up with TRBD2. Germline V gives CDR1 ENHRY, CDR2 SYGVKD. V gave up 3 bases and J gave up 2 bases; unmatched junction bases: 6. CDR3 length: 16 amino acids. The CDR3 DNA is TGTGCCATCAGTGATCGGGTAGCGGGGGACACAGATACGCAGTATTTT. Translated, it gives CAISDRVAGDTDTQYF.

The rearrangement joins TRBV5-1 to TRBJ2-2, with 7 positions matching TRBD2. The CDR3 length is 18 residues. From germline, CDR1 is SGHRS and CDR2 YFSETQ. J lost 7 bases, V lost 1 base, and 16 bases had no gene match. CDR3 amino acids: CASSLSRLAVNKGGELFF. CDR3 nucleotides: TGCGCCAGCAGCTTGTCCCGGCTAGCGGTTAATAAGGGCGGGGAGCTGTTTTTT.